This T cell receptor beta chain is from a study of shared clonotypes between healthy human individuals. Notes on the study in general: Sorted-subset sequencing was shown by rarefaction to be incomplete despite large depth.

Researchers divided each subset's genomic DNA evenly across several immunoSEQ plates. As handled by the study authors: ImmunoSEQ yielded junction-only sequences lacking quality scores, so filtering differed. Assay: immunoSEQ multiplex PCR; the TCRdb copy retains only in-frame clones and omits some. The V and J calls and clone size are taken from that table; D and trimming were inferred from the DNA. The repertoire has about 980,000 clones, approximately 76% of them found once; the top ten carry about 1.5%. CDR3 length: 17 residues. Trimming pared 0 bases from V and 1 base from J, leaving 13 bases between. The germline gives CDR1 LGHNA, CDR2 YSLEER. Turning to this clone: The antigen is undetermined. The sample has other DNA sequences that encode this CDR3 too.

The study drew its donors from healthy HIV-negative adults without recent acute infections or vaccinations. The sample comprised memory CD4+ T cells sorted from blood. As for subset: CD45RA-negative fraction. The clonotype originates from a young man in good health. The chain uses TRBV4-3 and TRBJ2-1, with D perhaps given as TRBD1 or TRBD2 (5 bases each). CDR3 sequence reads: CASSQDVGGGSYNEQFF. The DNA of the CDR3 is TGCGCCAGCAGCCAAGATGTTGGTGGGGGATCCTACAATGAGCAGTTCTTC.